This T cell receptor beta chain was sequenced during a study of blood T cell repertoires in COVID-19. About the study: Samples representing acute and convalescent COVID-19 were sourced from the United States, Italy and Spain. Sources were T cells, B-cell-depleted T cells, or PBMCs; the material itself was cDNA or gDNA.

V lost 0 bases and J lost 0, with 13 bases in between. The CDR3 runs 17 residues. Germline V CDR1 and CDR2: SGDLS, YYNGEE. Original methodology: The authors estimated nucleated cell counts from reference gene primer amplification. Sequenced by immunoSEQ multiplex PCR; TCRdb stores in-frame clones only, minus some. The V and J calls and clone size are taken from that table; D and trimming were inferred from the DNA. The data contain about 50,000 clones, around 84% of them singletons. The sample taken for sequencing was peripheral blood. The source of this sequence is a man older than 75 with active COVID-19. J is TRBJ1-3 and V is TRBV9; D gene unclear. DNA for the CDR3: TGTGCCAGCAGCGTAGACCCCCTAGGAAACTCTGGAAACACCATATATTTT. Protein sequence: CASSVDPLGNSGNTIYF.